This entry is about one T cell receptor (beta chain). This clonotype has just a few counts. This clone's antigen is unknown. No base quality values were provided; no much bigger clone lies one nucleotide off. The library was built by means of RT-PCR. Instrument used: NextSeq 550. TCRdb handled the public reads itself, with Q25 trimming in fastp and clone calling in MiXCR, and kept productive beta chains. Rows with one shared CDR3 protein collapse into an entry with the most common genes and DNA. The sample table holds roughly 140,000 distinct CDR3 sequences, of which approximately 35% were seen once. About 50% of the sample is taken by the ten largest. This specimen comes from a study of patients and donors after allogeneic stem cell transplantation (dated by TCRdb to about 2020). The germline ends are 11 bases apart after V is trimmed by 1 base and J by 11 bases. The CDR3 runs 12 residues from the cysteine to the phenylalanine. Only the CDR3 DNA stays, 36 bases, in frame from base 1. CDR1 and CDR2 are drawn from the germline V gene: SGHTA, FQGNSA.

This sequence was found in a human donor who was either an allogeneic HSCT recipient or a stem cell or donor lymphocyte infusion donor (not recorded which). It is not recorded whose cells these are; they may come from a transplant donor. Material for sequencing was blood, either unsorted or a sorted T cell fraction (not recorded which). The V gene is TRBV7-2 and the J gene is TRBJ1-1; too little of a D gene remains to name it. The CDR3: CASSLGVTGAFF. The nucleotides are TGTGCCAGCAGCTTAGGGGTAACTGGGGCTTTCTTT.